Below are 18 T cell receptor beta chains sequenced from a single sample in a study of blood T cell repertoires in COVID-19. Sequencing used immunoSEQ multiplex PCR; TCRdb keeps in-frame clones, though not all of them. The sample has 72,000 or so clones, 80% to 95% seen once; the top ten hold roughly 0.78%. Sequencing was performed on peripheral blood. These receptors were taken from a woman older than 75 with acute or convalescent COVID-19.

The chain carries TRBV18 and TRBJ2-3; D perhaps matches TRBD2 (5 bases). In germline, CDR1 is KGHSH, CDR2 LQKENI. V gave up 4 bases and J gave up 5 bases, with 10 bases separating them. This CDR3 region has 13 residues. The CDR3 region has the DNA TGTGCCAGCTCACTGGACTTGGTAGATACGCAGTATTTT. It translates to CASSLDLVDTQYF.

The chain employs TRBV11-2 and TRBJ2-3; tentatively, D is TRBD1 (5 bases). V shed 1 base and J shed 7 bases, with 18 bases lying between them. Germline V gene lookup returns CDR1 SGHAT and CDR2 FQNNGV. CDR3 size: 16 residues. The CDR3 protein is CASSLGAGSLLHTQYF. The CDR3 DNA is TGTGCCAGCAGCTTAGGGGCAGGGTCCCTTCTTCATACGCAGTATTTT.

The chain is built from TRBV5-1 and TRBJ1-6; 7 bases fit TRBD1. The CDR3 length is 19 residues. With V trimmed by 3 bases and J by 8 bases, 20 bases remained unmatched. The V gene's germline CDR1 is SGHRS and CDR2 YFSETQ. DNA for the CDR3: TGCGCCAGCAGCTCTATCCCGGGGACAGAAAATTGGTATCATTCACCCCTCCACTTT. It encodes CASSSIPGTENWYHSPLHF. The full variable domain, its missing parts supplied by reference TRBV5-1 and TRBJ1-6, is KAGVTQTPRYLIKTRGQQVTLSCSPISGHRSVSWYQQTPGQGLQFLFEYFSETQRNKGNFPGRFSGRQFSNSRSEMNVSTLELGDSALYLCASSSIPGTENWYHSPLHFGNGTRLTVT.

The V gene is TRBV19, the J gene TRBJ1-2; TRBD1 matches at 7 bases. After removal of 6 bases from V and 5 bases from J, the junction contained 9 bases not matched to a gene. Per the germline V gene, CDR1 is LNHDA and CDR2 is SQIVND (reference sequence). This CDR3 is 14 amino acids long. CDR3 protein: CASSRTGLEYGYTF. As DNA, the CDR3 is TGTGCCAGTAGCCGGACAGGCCTGGAATATGGCTACACCTTC. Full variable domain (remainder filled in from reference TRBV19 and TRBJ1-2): DGGITQSPKYLFRKEGQNVTLSCEQNLNHDAMYWYRQDPGQGLRLIYYSQIVNDFQKGDIAEGYSVSREKKESFPLTVTSAQKNPTAFYLCASSRTGLEYGYTFGSGTRLTVV.

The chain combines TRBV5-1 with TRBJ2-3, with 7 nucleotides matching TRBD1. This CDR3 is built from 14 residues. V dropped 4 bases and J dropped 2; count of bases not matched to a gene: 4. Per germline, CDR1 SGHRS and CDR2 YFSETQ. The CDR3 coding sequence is TGCGCCAGCAGCCTGACAGGGCTCACAGATACGCAGTATTTT. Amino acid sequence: CASSLTGLTDTQYF.

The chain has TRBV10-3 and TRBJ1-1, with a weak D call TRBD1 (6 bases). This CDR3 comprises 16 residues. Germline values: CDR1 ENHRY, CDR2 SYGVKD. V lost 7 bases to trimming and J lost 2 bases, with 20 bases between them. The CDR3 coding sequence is TGTGCCATCAACCAGGGGCCCAACATGGGAAACACTGAAGCTTTCTTT. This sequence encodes CAINQGPNMGNTEAFF.

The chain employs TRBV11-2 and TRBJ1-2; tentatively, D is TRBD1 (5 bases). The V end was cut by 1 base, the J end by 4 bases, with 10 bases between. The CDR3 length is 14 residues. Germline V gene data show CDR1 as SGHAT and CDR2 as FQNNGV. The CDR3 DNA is TGTGCCAGCAGCTTAGTCAGGGCGGCCTATGGCTACACCTTC. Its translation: CASSLVRAAYGYTF.

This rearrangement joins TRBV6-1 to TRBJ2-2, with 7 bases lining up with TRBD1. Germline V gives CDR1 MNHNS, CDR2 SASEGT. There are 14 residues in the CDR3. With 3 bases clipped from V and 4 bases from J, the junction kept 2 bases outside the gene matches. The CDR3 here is CASSENRGTGELFF. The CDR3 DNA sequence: TGTGCCAGCAGTGAGAACAGGGGCACCGGGGAGCTGTTTTTT.

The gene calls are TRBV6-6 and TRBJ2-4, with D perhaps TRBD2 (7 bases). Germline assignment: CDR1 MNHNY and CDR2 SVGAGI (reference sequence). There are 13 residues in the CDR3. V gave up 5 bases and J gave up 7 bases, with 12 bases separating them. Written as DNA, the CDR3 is TGTGCCAGCAGTCCCCGGGGGGCGAACATTCAGTACTTC. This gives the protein CASSPRGANIQYF.

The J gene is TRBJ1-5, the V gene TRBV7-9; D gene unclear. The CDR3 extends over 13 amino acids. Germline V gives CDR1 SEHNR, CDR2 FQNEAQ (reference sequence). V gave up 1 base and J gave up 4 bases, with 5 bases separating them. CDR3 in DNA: TGTGCCAGCAGCTTAGGAGCTAATCAGCCCCAGCATTTT. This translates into CASSLGANQPQHF. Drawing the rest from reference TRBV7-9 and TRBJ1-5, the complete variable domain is DTGVSQNPRHKITKRGQNVTFRCDPISEHNRLYWYRQTLGQGPEFLTYFQNEAQLEKSRLLSDRFSAERPKGSFSTLEIQRTEQGDSAMYLCASSLGANQPQHFGDGTRLSIL.

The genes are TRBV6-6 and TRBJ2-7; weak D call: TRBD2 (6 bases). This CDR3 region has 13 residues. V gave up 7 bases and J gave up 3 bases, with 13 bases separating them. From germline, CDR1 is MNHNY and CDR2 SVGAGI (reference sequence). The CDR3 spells CASNSDGSYEQYF. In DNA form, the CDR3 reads TGTGCCAGCAACTCCGACGGGAGCTACGAGCAGTACTTC.

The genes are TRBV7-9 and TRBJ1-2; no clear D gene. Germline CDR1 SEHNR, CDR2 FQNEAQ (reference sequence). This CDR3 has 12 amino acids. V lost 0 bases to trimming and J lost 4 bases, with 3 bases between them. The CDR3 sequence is CASSLARYGYTF. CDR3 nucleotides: TGTGCCAGCAGCTTAGCCCGCTATGGCTACACCTTC.

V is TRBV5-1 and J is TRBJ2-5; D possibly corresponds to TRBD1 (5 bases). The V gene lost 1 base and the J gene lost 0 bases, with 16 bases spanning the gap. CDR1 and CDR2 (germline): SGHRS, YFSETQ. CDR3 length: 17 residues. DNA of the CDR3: TGCGCCAGCAGCTTGAATCCCCCTCAGGGCTACCAAGAGACCCAGTACTTC. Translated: CASSLNPPQGYQETQYF.

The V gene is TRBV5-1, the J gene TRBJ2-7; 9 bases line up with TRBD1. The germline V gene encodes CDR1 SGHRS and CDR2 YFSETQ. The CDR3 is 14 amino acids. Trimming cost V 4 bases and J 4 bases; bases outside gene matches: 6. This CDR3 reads CASSPGQGPYEQYF. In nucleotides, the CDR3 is TGCGCCAGCAGCCCGGGACAGGGACCATACGAGCAGTACTTC.

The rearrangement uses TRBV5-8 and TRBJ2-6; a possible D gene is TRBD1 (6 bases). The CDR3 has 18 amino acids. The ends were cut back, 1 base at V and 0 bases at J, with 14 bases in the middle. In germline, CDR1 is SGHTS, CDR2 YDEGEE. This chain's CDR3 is CASSLMGARNSGANVLTF. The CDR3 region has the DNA TGTGCCAGCAGCTTGATGGGGGCGAGGAACTCTGGGGCCAACGTCCTGACTTTC.

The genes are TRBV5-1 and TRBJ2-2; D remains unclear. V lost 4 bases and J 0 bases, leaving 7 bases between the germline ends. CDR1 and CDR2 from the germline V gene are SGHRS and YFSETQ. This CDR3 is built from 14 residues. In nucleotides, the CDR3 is TGCGCCAGCAGCCCGAACACGAACACCGGGGAGCTGTTTTTT. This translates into CASSPNTNTGELFF.

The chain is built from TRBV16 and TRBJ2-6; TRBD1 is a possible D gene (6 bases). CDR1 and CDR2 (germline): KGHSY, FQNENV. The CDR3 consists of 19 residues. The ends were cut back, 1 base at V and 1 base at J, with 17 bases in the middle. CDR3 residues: CASSQWGRSIVSGANVLTF. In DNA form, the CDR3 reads TGTGCCAGCAGCCAATGGGGGCGATCAATAGTGTCTGGGGCCAACGTCCTGACTTTC.

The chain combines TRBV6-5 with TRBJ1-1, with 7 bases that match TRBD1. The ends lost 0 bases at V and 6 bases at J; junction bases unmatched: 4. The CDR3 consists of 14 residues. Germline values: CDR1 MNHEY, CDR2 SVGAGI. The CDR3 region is CASSYSQGHAEAFF. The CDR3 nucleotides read TGTGCCAGCAGTTACTCACAGGGGCACGCTGAAGCTTTCTTT.